This TCR beta chain came from a study of T-cell reconstitution after alpha-beta-depleted transplantation in children (dated by TCRdb to between 2015 and 2016). Context from the whole study: The study quantitatively tracked T-cell immune reconstitution after TCRalphabeta/CD19-depleted allogeneic hematopoietic cell transplantation in children using TCR repertoire profiling.

The junction carries 13 bases between V and J, which are trimmed by 6 bases and 5 bases respectively. The CDR3 has 13 amino acids, counting the end cysteine and phenylalanine. Just CDR3 DNA is preserved here, 39 bases in frame from base 1. Reading the germline V gene (reference sequence) gives CDR1 LNHDA and CDR2 SQIVND. Libraries were prepared through PCR. Instrument used: Illumina HiSeq 2500. To normalize quantification of the TCRbeta repertoire, the TCR libraries were built with molecular barcoding that relied on unique molecular identifiers. TCRdb applied fastp at Q25 and MiXCR to the public reads, then kept only in-frame beta chains. Rows merge per CDR3 protein into single entries with the most common DNA and genes. In this sample the table shows roughly 610,000 distinct CDR3 sequences, over 9.5% of which occur a single time. The top ten hold 4% of the sample. This clonotype has just one count. What antigen it recognizes has not been identified. Per-base qualities were not stored, and no clone one base away is much larger. Evidence from a single read is weak.

The sample consisted of PBMCs from the stem cell graft donor, taken from the stem cell graft. The rearrangement combines TRBV19 with TRBJ2-5, with the D segment identity uncertain. The sequence was collected from a human donor who donated a stem cell graft to a child with acute myeloid leukemia. Here the CDR3 is given as CASSVGRWETQYF. The DNA sequence reads TGTGCCAGTAGCGTAGGCAGATGGGAGACCCAGTACTTC.